By frequency in the sample, the clone carrying this TCR beta chain is medium-sized. Its antigen is still unknown. Unique molecular identifiers (one per individual cDNA molecule) were attached. A single record per CDR3 protein comes from TCRdb applying MiXCR to the 5' RACE reads. The sample lists 55,000 to 75,000 distinct CDR3 sequences, less than 9.5% seen once, with approximately 3.1% in the top ten. These data come from a study of early T cells in non-severe SARS-CoV-2 infection. Looking at the study overall: Unsorted whole blood bulk RNA was sequenced, with unpaired chains. Study results and caveats: Anti-spike CD8 responses were favored in VDJdb matching, and private and CD4 specificities were missed.

The CDR3 covers 16 residues. Germline-derived CDR1 and CDR2 are MGHRA and YSYEKL. V gave up 0 bases and J gave up 4 bases, with 13 bases separating them. The chain combines TRBV4-1 with TRBJ2-1; possible D gene TRBD2, 6 bases. The receptor was derived from an adult who was a healthcare worker with PCR-confirmed SARS-CoV-2 infection or an uninfected control (not recorded which). The sequencing input was whole blood. The CDR3 region has the DNA TGCGCCAGCAGCCAAGAACCAGCCGGGGGATACAATGAGCAGTTCTTC. This sequence encodes CASSQEPAGGYNEQFF.